The 27 T cell receptor beta chains reported below all come from one sample, sequenced in a study of shared clonotypes between healthy human individuals. Clones were read by immunoSEQ multiplex PCR, and TCRdb kept only the in-frame ones, dropping some. The top ten clones hold 0.13% of a sample with just over 2,000,000 clones, 90% to 95% of them seen once. The sequenced sample was naive CD4+ T cells sorted from blood. Indicated subset: CD45RA+ positively selected. These receptors all come from a man aged 18 to 29 in good health.

The chain uses TRBV28 and TRBJ1-4, with TRBD1 matching 7 bases. Germline values: CDR1 MDHEN, CDR2 SYDVKM. Trimming cost V 10 bases and J 3 bases; bases outside gene matches: 8. This CDR3 region has 14 residues. This chain's CDR3 is CATRPGQPNEKLFF. The CDR3, as DNA: TGTGCCACCCGACCGGGACAGCCTAATGAAAAACTGTTTTTT.

The V gene is TRBV5-6, the J gene TRBJ1-4; TRBD1 aligns across 10 bases. The CDR3 runs 14 residues. Germline V gives CDR1 SGHDT, CDR2 YYEEEE. Trimming at V came to 2 bases and at J to 7 bases, leaving 2 bases not matched to a gene. CDR3 region: CASSFWDRGEKLFF. The CDR3 region has the DNA TGTGCCAGCAGCTTTTGGGACAGGGGTGAAAAACTGTTTTTT.

This clone was seen only a few times. V and J are TRBV2 and TRBJ2-1; 9 bases map to TRBD1. CDR1 is SNHLY and CDR2 is FYNNEI in the germline V gene. The CDR3 totals 15 residues. V was pared by 5 bases and J by 6 bases, with 8 bases of the junction left unmatched. The DNA of the CDR3 is TGTGCCAGCAGTCCGGGGGTGACAGGGGGCAATGAGCAGTTCTTC. Residues: CASSPGVTGGNEQFF.

This sequence joins TRBV7-9 and TRBJ1-2, with TRBD1 matching over 7 bases. Germline CDR1 reads SEHNR; CDR2 reads FQNEAQ (reference sequence). This CDR3 comprises 15 residues. Germline trimming cut 5 bases from V and 2 bases from J; bases unmatched to any gene: 8. CDR3 bases: TGTGCCAGCAGCCCCACAGGGGCGGTGAACTATGGCTACACCTTC. It translates to CASSPTGAVNYGYTF.

In DNA, the CDR3 is TGTGCCAGTACCCGGCTCGGGGGACACTCTGGAAACACCATATATTTT. Its protein product is CASTRLGGHSGNTIYF. V gene TRBV19 combines with J gene TRBJ1-3, with D possibly TRBD1 on 6 matching bases. This CDR3 spans 16 amino acids. Germline-derived CDR1 and CDR2 are LNHDA and SQIVND (reference sequence). V was cut by 7 bases and J by 0 bases, with 16 bases left in between.

This clone was picked up one time. This CDR3 is also generated by other DNA sequences in the sample. The chain employs TRBV6-5 and TRBJ1-1; 7 bases are a match to TRBD1. The germline V gene has CDR1 MNHEY and CDR2 SVGAGI. The V and J ends lost 5 bases and 5 bases, in that order; junction bases with no gene match: 5. The length of the CDR3 is 13 residues. The CDR3 nucleotides are TGTGCCAGCAGTCGTACCAGGGGGACTGAAGCTTTCTTT. Translation: CASSRTRGTEAFF.

This CDR3 is CASSLDKVADTQYF. DNA of the CDR3: TGTGCCAGCAGTTTAGACAAGGTAGCAGATACGCAGTATTTT. V is TRBV27 and J is TRBJ2-3, with D unclear. The CDR3 contains 14 residues. Germline CDR1 is MNHEY and CDR2 is SMNVEV (reference sequence). The V end was cut by 2 bases, the J end by 4 bases, with 10 bases between.

V and J are TRBV5-1 and TRBJ2-5; D might be TRBD1 (6 bases). The V gene lost 4 bases and the J gene lost 5 bases, with 15 bases spanning the gap. CDR3 length equals 14 residues. From germline, CDR1 is SGHRS and CDR2 YFSETQ. CDR3 bases: TGCGCCAGCAGCCCCGGGACACTCCTGGAGACCCAGTACTTC. Translating it yields CASSPGTLLETQYF.

The chain recombines TRBV5-1 with TRBJ2-5, with D perhaps TRBD1 or TRBD2 (6 bases each). V was shortened by 4 bases and J by 5 bases, with 12 bases between the two germline ends. This CDR3 spans 13 amino acids. Germline loops: CDR1 SGHRS, CDR2 YFSETQ. Here the CDR3 reads CASSIGGPETQYF. The DNA for the CDR3 is TGCGCCAGCAGCATCGGGGGCCCTGAGACCCAGTACTTC.

Turning to this clone: The same CDR3 can be traced to other DNA sequences in this sample. The gene calls are TRBV7-2 and TRBJ2-5; D is unresolved. Trimming took 5 bases from V and 1 from J, leaving 5 bases between them. Germline V gives CDR1 SGHTA, CDR2 FQGNSA. CDR3 size: 12 residues. For the CDR3, the DNA is TGTGCCAGCAGCCCCCGCCAAGAGACCCAGTACTTC. It encodes CASSPRQETQYF.

J is TRBJ2-7 and V is TRBV5-4; TRBD1 agrees at 7 bases. The V gene end was trimmed by 1 base and the J gene end by 3 bases; junction bases not matched to a gene: 7. From germline, CDR1 is SGHNT and CDR2 YYREEE (reference sequence). CDR3 length equals 15 residues. The CDR3 DNA reads as TGTGCCAGCAGCTTGATCGACAGGGTCGACTACGAGCAGTACTTC. Translation: CASSLIDRVDYEQYF.

This clone was seen only once. The chain recombines TRBV6-5 with TRBJ2-1, with TRBD2 identical over 12 bases. The CDR3 is made up of 15 amino acids. V lost 5 bases, J lost 6 bases, and 5 bases stayed unmatched. CDR1 and CDR2 from the germline V gene are MNHEY and SVGAGI. CDR3 nucleotides: TGTGCCAGCAGTACCGGGACTAGCGGGCTCAATGAGCAGTTCTTC. Translation: CASSTGTSGLNEQFF.

As concerns this clone: This clone may be a read error of a much larger clone one base away. The V gene is TRBV5-4, the J gene TRBJ2-7; 10 bases line up with TRBD1. The CDR3 contains 16 residues. Germline V gives CDR1 SGHNT, CDR2 YYREEE (reference sequence). The CDR3 spells CVSSLKVPGQGMGQYF. CDR3 bases: TGTGTCAGCAGCCTTAAAGTCCCGGGACAGGGGATGGGGCAGTACTTC.

V and J are TRBV28 and TRBJ1-5; D unresolved. The CDR3 consists of 15 residues. V was cut by 5 bases and J by 1 base, with 12 bases left in between. The germline V gene has CDR1 MDHEN and CDR2 SYDVKM. CDR3 coding DNA: TGTGCCAGCAGTCGCATCGGGCAAAGCAATCAGCCCCAGCATTTT. It encodes CASSRIGQSNQPQHF.

V is TRBV10-3 and J is TRBJ1-1; D is uncertain. This CDR3 spans 14 amino acids. Germline V gene data show CDR1 as ENHRY and CDR2 as SYGVKD. Trimming left V 1 base short and J 0 bases short, with 6 bases between. The CDR3 loop is CAISELGLNTEAFF. In nucleotides, the CDR3 is TGTGCCATCAGTGAGTTGGGGTTGAACACTGAAGCTTTCTTT.

This chain links TRBV7-9 with TRBJ2-7, with unresolved D. Germline V lookup: CDR1 SEHNR, CDR2 FQNEAQ (reference sequence). This CDR3 has 14 residues. Deletions cut 5 bases from V and 1 base from J, with 12 bases between. The CDR3 DNA reads as TGTGCCAGCAGCCCTCGGCCCCTATCCTACGAGCAGTACTTC. It yields the protein CASSPRPLSYEQYF.

V and J are TRBV19 and TRBJ1-1; 10 nucleotides agree with TRBD1. The CDR3 has 12 amino acids. V trimming: 10 bases; J trimming: 11 bases; junction bases outside the gene matches: 10. Per germline, CDR1 LNHDA and CDR2 SQIVND (reference sequence). This CDR3 is CATGTGASDAFF. The CDR3 coding sequence is TGTGCCACCGGGACAGGGGCGAGTGATGCTTTCTTT.

The rearrangement links TRBV2 to TRBJ1-5, with 7 nucleotides matching TRBD1. V lost 3 bases, J lost 4 bases, and 6 bases stayed unmatched. The length of the CDR3 is 15 residues. CDR1 SNHLY and CDR2 FYNNEI come from the germline V gene. The CDR3 bases are TGTGCCAGCAGTGAGGAGCAGACAGGGAATCAGCCCCAGCATTTT. Translating it yields CASSEEQTGNQPQHF.

The rearrangement joins TRBV6-4 to TRBJ2-2, with D perhaps matching TRBD1 (5 bases). The CDR3 length is 14 residues. The V end was cut by 3 bases, the J end by 0 bases, with 5 bases between. CDR1 is MRHNA and CDR2 is SNTAGT in the germline V gene. CDR3 nucleotides: TGTGCCAGCAGTGAACAGGCGAACACCGGGGAGCTGTTTTTT. The encoded protein is CASSEQANTGELFF.

DNA for the CDR3: TGTGCCAGCAGCCTCGGGACAGGGTTTCAAGAGACCCAGTACTTC. Translated: CASSLGTGFQETQYF. This chain joins TRBV5-5 and TRBJ2-5; TRBD1 aligns across 9 bases. This CDR3 region has 15 residues. Trimming cost V 4 bases and J 2 bases; bases outside gene matches: 6. The germline CDR1 and CDR2 sequences are SGHKS and YYEKEE (reference sequence).

This clone appeared once. The V and J genes are TRBV6-5 and TRBJ2-2, with TRBD2 matching 8 bases. CDR3 length equals 15 residues. Trimming cost V 5 bases and J 4 bases; bases outside gene matches: 6. The germline CDR1 and CDR2 sequences are MNHEY and SVGAGI. The CDR3 DNA follows: TGTGCCAGCAGTCGACGGGAGGGGAGCACCGGGGAGCTGTTTTTT. Translation gives CASSRREGSTGELFF.

The gene calls are TRBV5-1 and TRBJ2-7; maybe TRBD1 (6 bases). Trimming left V 0 bases short and J 5 bases short, with 15 bases between. There are 15 residues in the CDR3. From germline, CDR1 is SGHRS and CDR2 YFSETQ. CDR3 nucleotides: TGCGCCAGCAGCTTGGAGGGCAGGGGCAATCACGAGCAGTACTTC. It encodes CASSLEGRGNHEQYF.

This clone was seen only once. V and J are TRBV5-6 and TRBJ2-5, with D possibly TRBD1 on 6 matching bases. CDR3 length: 15 amino acids. Germline CDR1 and CDR2: SGHDT and YYEEEE. The ends were cut back, 3 bases at V and 5 bases at J, with 17 bases in the middle. CDR3 in amino acids: CASSSSGQGMETQYF. The CDR3 coding sequence is TGTGCCAGCAGCTCGTCGGGGCAGGGGATGGAGACCCAGTACTTC.

The rearrangement joins TRBV9 to TRBJ1-2; the match to TRBD1 covers 12 bases. The CDR3 extends over 15 amino acids. With V trimmed by 3 bases and J by 2 bases, 2 bases remained unmatched. Looked up from germline, CDR1 is SGDLS and CDR2 is YYNGEE. The CDR3 sequence: CASSEGQGANYGYTF. CDR3 nucleotides: TGTGCCAGCAGCGAGGGACAGGGGGCCAACTATGGCTACACCTTC.

The chain has TRBV27 and TRBJ2-2; D gene ambiguous. The CDR3 is 14 residues long. V lost 5 bases to trimming and J lost 2 bases, with 9 bases between them. CDR1 and CDR2 from the germline V gene are MNHEY and SMNVEV (reference sequence). CDR3 region: CASSPWVNTGELFF. CDR3 DNA sequence: TGTGCCAGCAGTCCCTGGGTAAACACCGGGGAGCTGTTTTTT.

This chain connects TRBV28 to TRBJ2-3; 9 nucleotides line up with TRBD2. V lost 7 bases and J lost 7; bases outside the gene matches: 12. The length of the CDR3 is 15 residues. Germline V lookup: CDR1 MDHEN, CDR2 SYDVKM. In DNA form, the CDR3 reads TGTGCCAGCAATCCCCCAGCTAGCGGGGCAAATACGCAGTATTTT. It translates to CASNPPASGANTQYF.

The chain recombines TRBV7-9 with TRBJ2-1; 13 nucleotides align to TRBD2. The CDR3 consists of 19 residues. From germline, CDR1 is SEHNR and CDR2 FQNEAQ (reference sequence). V was pared by 3 bases and J by 3 bases, with 11 bases of the junction left unmatched. The CDR3 DNA follows: TGTGCCAGCAGCTTCCGGGGACTAGCGGGGCAACGAAACTACAATGAGCAGTTCTTC. This sequence encodes CASSFRGLAGQRNYNEQFF.